This T cell receptor beta chain appears in the sequencing data of a study of control samples from healthy donors and cancer patients. Sequencing was performed with immunoSEQ multiplex PCR; in TCRdb, only in-frame clones are kept and a portion is missing. The data contain roughly 13,000 clones, roughly 79% of them singletons. Note on this clone: Germline is not matched at one junction end, which may reflect a read error.

CDR3 length equals 15 residues. Germline V gene sequence: CDR1 KGHSH, CDR2 LQKENI. Sample: formalin-fixed, paraffin-embedded tissue. This sequence originates from a male donor with melanoma. The chain is built from TRBV18 and TRBJ2-7, with TRBD1 identical over 10 bases. CDR3 protein: CVSSRTGQGTYEQYF. In DNA, the CDR3 is TGTGTCAGCTCACGGACGGGACAGGGGACCTACGAGCAGTACTTC.